This TCR beta chain derives from a study of early T cells in non-severe SARS-CoV-2 infection. The table lists this clonotype with a few counts. TCRdb reanalysed the 5' RACE reads using MiXCR and keeps one entry per CDR3 protein. This table holds around 76,000 distinct CDR3 sequences, 11% found once. The sequence derives from an adult who was a healthcare worker with PCR-confirmed SARS-CoV-2 infection or an uninfected control (not recorded which). Sequenced material: whole blood.

CDR3: CSARGTGSLSNAEAFF. The CDR3 DNA sequence: TGCAGTGCTAGAGGGACAGGGTCTCTTTCGAATGCTGAAGCTTTCTTT. The chain employs TRBV20-1 and TRBJ1-1; 8 positions agree with TRBD1. This CDR3 spans 16 amino acids. The germline V gene has CDR1 DFQATT and CDR2 SNEGSKA (reference sequence). J was trimmed by 6 bases and V by 1 base; bases with no gene match: 13.